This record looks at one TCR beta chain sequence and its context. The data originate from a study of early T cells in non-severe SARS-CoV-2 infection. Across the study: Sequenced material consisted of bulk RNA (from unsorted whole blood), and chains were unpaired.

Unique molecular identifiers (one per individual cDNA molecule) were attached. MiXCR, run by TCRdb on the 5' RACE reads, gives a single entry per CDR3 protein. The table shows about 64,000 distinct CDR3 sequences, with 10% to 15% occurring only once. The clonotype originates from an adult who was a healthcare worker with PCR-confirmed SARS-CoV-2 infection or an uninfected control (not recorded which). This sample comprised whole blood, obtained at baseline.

The CDR3 loop is CASSLGDRDPYEQYF. For the CDR3, the DNA is TGTGCCAGCAGCTTAGGAGACAGGGACCCCTACGAGCAGTACTTC. The chain carries TRBV7-6 and TRBJ2-7; 7 nucleotides line up with TRBD1. Trimming cost V 1 base and J 2 bases; bases outside gene matches: 5. CDR3 length equals 15 residues. Per the germline V gene, CDR1 is SGHVS and CDR2 is FNYEAQ.